The 26 T cell receptor beta chains presented below share a single source sample, sequenced in a study of post-analysis software for immune sequencing data (dated by TCRdb to about 2015). The receptor library was made with PCR. This sample was sequenced with an Illumina HiSeq 2500. Unique molecular identifiers were incorporated into TCR beta cDNA libraries to reduce PCR and sequencing biases. Clones were called with MiXCR by TCRdb after fastp trimmed the public reads at Q25, and only in-frame beta chains were retained. Every CDR3 protein is listed once, alongside the most common genes and DNA of its rows. The sample data list approximately 730,000 distinct CDR3 sequences, and roughly 27% of these were observed just once. Roughly 0.53% of the sample lies in the top ten. The study at large found these results: Significantly higher frequencies in patients than in controls were found for five or six TRBV segments, including TRBV5-6, TRBV5-1 and TRBV20-1.

Their cognate antigens are unknown. Sequencing was carried out using blood. All receptors come from a girl aged 10-17 years with multiple sclerosis.

In its sample, this clonotype was seen a few times. This rearrangement joins TRBV20-1 to TRBJ2-3; 11 nucleotides line up with TRBD2. J gave up 4 bases and V 8 bases, and 8 bases lay outside the gene matches. This CDR3 comprises 14 residues. The germline V gene encodes CDR1 DFQATT and CDR2 SNEGSKA (reference sequence). The CDR3 here is CSYRTSGPADTQYF. CDR3 coding DNA: TGCAGTTACCGGACTAGCGGGCCCGCAGATACGCAGTATTTT.

This clonotype was seen repeatedly, ten times or more. This chain joins TRBV20-1 and TRBJ2-1, with 9 bases matching TRBD2. V lost 6 bases and J lost 13; bases outside the gene matches: 16. This CDR3 contains 14 residues. Germline V CDR1 and CDR2: DFQATT, SNEGSKA (reference sequence). CDR3 DNA sequence: TGCAGTGCGCTATCGGGACTAGCTTGGGTGGAACAGTTCTTC. Translating gives CSALSGLAWVEQFF.

This clonotype was seen many times. This chain connects TRBV15 to TRBJ2-1, with 13 nucleotides matching TRBD2. This CDR3 region has 15 residues. Germline V lookup: CDR1 LNHNV, CDR2 YYDKDF (reference sequence). J lost 10 bases, V lost 3 bases, and 6 bases had no gene match. CDR3 DNA: TGTGCCACCAGCAGGACTAGCGGGGGGCCCCTAGAGCAGTTCTTC. It is translated as CATSRTSGGPLEQFF.

This chain joins TRBV5-1 and TRBJ2-1; 8 nucleotides agree with TRBD1. Trimming at V came to 4 bases and at J to 0 bases, leaving 6 bases not matched to a gene. Per the germline V gene, CDR1 is SGHRS and CDR2 is YFSETQ. This CDR3 is built from 16 residues. In DNA, the CDR3 is TGCGCCAGCAGCCTGGGGACAGGTAACTCCTACAATGAGCAGTTCTTC. Its translation is CASSLGTGNSYNEQFF.

The rearrangement uses TRBV6-5 and TRBJ2-7; D remains unclear. Between the trimmed V and J ends, which lost 5 bases and 0 bases, there was a span of 14 bases. The CDR3 totals 15 residues. Germline V gives CDR1 MNHEY, CDR2 SVGAGI. The CDR3 region has the DNA TGTGCCAGCAGTCCAACAATTTTAAGCTCCTACGAGCAGTACTTC. Translating gives CASSPTILSSYEQYF.

This clonotype was seen a few times. V and J are TRBV25-1 and TRBJ1-5; TRBD1 is a possible D gene (5 bases). CDR3 length: 14 residues. V was trimmed by 8 bases and J by 0 bases, leaving 11 bases between them. CDR1 MGHDK and CDR2 SYGVNS come from the germline V gene. The DNA of the CDR3 is TGTGCCAGCGGGGGGGGATCTAGCAATCAGCCCCAGCATTTT. Translating gives CASGGGSSNQPQHF.

This clonotype was counted only a few times. J is TRBJ2-1 and V is TRBV7-8; D unclear. Germline CDR1 is SGHVS and CDR2 is FQNEAQ. The CDR3 has 16 amino acids. V lost 1 base to trimming and J lost 3 bases, with 13 bases between them. The CDR3: CASSLGLAVNYNEQFF. DNA of the CDR3: TGTGCCAGCAGCTTAGGTCTGGCGGTGAACTACAATGAGCAGTTCTTC.

The chain uses TRBV7-8 and TRBJ1-5; D not certain. The V end lost 5 bases, the J end lost 4 bases, and 9 bases lay between the germline ends. This CDR3 is 13 amino acids long. CDR1 is SGHVS and CDR2 is FQNEAQ in the germline V gene. The CDR3 here is CASSRERNQPQHF. The CDR3, as DNA: TGTGCCAGCAGCCGTGAGAGAAATCAGCCCCAGCATTTT.

The chain recombines TRBV6-6 with TRBJ2-1, with 12 bases lining up with TRBD2. The CDR3 consists of 13 residues. CDR1 and CDR2 from the germline V gene are MNHNY and SVGAGI (reference sequence). The junction had 6 bases not matched to a gene; V was cut back by 8 bases and J by 10 bases. In DNA form, the CDR3 reads TGTGCCAGCGTGGTACTAGCGGGAGGAGAGCAGTTCTTC. This codes for CASVVLAGGEQFF.

This clonotype was detected only a few times. The rearrangement uses TRBV7-2 and TRBJ1-6, with 8 bases aligning to TRBD1. CDR1 is SGHTA and CDR2 is FQGNSA in the germline V gene. J gave up 8 bases and V 2 bases, and 8 bases lay outside the gene matches. The CDR3 sequence is 16 residues long. The CDR3 spells CASSLLGRGPDSPLHF. The CDR3 DNA sequence: TGTGCCAGCAGCTTATTGGGCAGGGGGCCGGATTCACCCCTCCACTTT.

A note on this clonotype: A much larger clone differs from this one at a single base, so this may be a read error. The chain uses TRBV29-1 and TRBJ2-5; D is ambiguous. CDR3 length: 17 amino acids. Germline V gene lookup returns CDR1 SQVTM and CDR2 ANQGSEA. The germline V and J ends were trimmed by 0 bases and 4 bases, with 21 bases remaining between them. The CDR3 protein is CSVEDPTRWGTPETQYF. CDR3 nucleotide sequence: TGCAGCGTTGAAGACCCCACGCGTTGGGGTACTCCAGAGACCCAGTACTTC. Full variable domain (outside the CDR3, taken from reference TRBV29-1 and TRBJ2-5): SAVISQKPSRDICQRGTSLTIQCQVDSQVTMMFWYRQQPGQSLTLIATANQGSEATYESGFVIDKFPISRPNLTFSTLTVSNMSPEDSSIYLCSVEDPTRWGTPETQYFGPGTRLLVL.

The chain recombines TRBV5-1 with TRBJ2-7; the D gene is possibly TRBD2 (6 bases). This CDR3 is built from 17 residues. Trimming stripped 2 bases from V and 0 bases from J, with 18 bases between. Per the germline V gene, CDR1 is SGHRS and CDR2 is YFSETQ. CDR3 nucleotides: TGCGCCAGCAGCTTAGAAGTGGGCTTCGGGAGCTCCTACGAGCAGTACTTC. Translated: CASSLEVGFGSSYEQYF.

This clonotype was observed a few times. The chain recombines TRBV29-1 with TRBJ1-1, with no clear D. The germline V gene encodes CDR1 SQVTM and CDR2 ANQGSEA. This CDR3 contains 12 residues. V lost 1 base and J lost 1, with 4 bases in between. CDR3 DNA: TGCAGCGTTGAAGTTTGGAACACTGAAGCTTTCTTT. Translating gives CSVEVWNTEAFF.

V usage is TRBV7-9 and J usage is TRBJ1-5; TRBD1 agrees at 11 bases. From germline, CDR1 is SEHNR and CDR2 FQNEAQ (reference sequence). V was clipped by 5 bases and J by 6 bases; unmatched bases: 6. This CDR3 is built from 15 residues. The CDR3 coding sequence is TGTGCCAGCAGCCGGACAGGGGGCCTCGGTCAGCCCCAGCATTTT. It codes for CASSRTGGLGQPQHF.

This clonotype turned up a few times. J is TRBJ2-5 and V is TRBV5-1; possible D gene TRBD2, 5 bases. The CDR3 totals 15 residues. Trimming left V 1 base short and J 2 bases short, with 12 bases between. Germline CDR1 reads SGHRS; CDR2 reads YFSETQ. The CDR3 nucleotides are TGCGCCAGCAGCTTGTTGCCCCCGGGACAAGAGACCCAGTACTTC. It translates to CASSLLPPGQETQYF.

This clonotype was seen at least ten times. The chain combines TRBV10-3 with TRBJ2-1; D ambiguous. The CDR3 is 13 residues long. The V gene's germline CDR1 is ENHRY and CDR2 SYGVKD. Trimming took off 2 bases at V and 5 bases at J, with 7 bases between the two ends. The CDR3 loop reads CAISERRDNEQFF. The CDR3 DNA reads TGTGCCATCAGTGAGCGCCGAGACAATGAGCAGTTCTTC.

The chain recombines TRBV27 with TRBJ2-3; no firm D call. The germline V and J ends were trimmed by 3 bases and 1 base, with 11 bases remaining between them. The CDR3 length is 15 residues. CDR1 is MNHEY, CDR2 SMNVEV, per germline (reference sequence). The CDR3 nucleotides read TGTGCCAGCAGTTTTCGCCCCCGCGGCACAGATACGCAGTATTTT. It codes for CASSFRPRGTDTQYF.

This chain joins TRBV14 and TRBJ2-1; 12 bases fit TRBD2. The V segment lost 1 base and the J segment 10 bases; nucleotides outside the gene matches: 5. Germline CDR1 is SGHDN and CDR2 is FVKESK. The CDR3 length is 15 residues. CDR3 nucleotide sequence: TGTGCCAGCAGCCAAGCGCTAGCGGGAGGGGGGGAGCAGTTCTTC. It encodes CASSQALAGGGEQFF.

This chain joins TRBV9 and TRBJ2-1; D possibly corresponds to TRBD2 (5 bases). The CDR3 is made up of 15 amino acids. Germline-derived CDR1 and CDR2 are SGDLS and YYNGEE. The V end lost 4 bases, the J end lost 5 bases, and 16 bases lay between the germline ends. For the CDR3, the DNA is TGTGCCAGCAGCTCGGGCGGAGGCGCCGACAATGAGCAGTTCTTC. This codes for CASSSGGGADNEQFF.

The table lists this clonotype with a few counts. The chain links TRBV5-5 to TRBJ2-7; no definite D call. V lost 1 base to trimming and J lost 0 bases, with 5 bases between them. This CDR3 is 13 amino acids long. Germline CDR1 is SGHKS and CDR2 is YYEKEE (reference sequence). CDR3 nucleotides: TGTGCCAGCAGCTTGAGAACCTCCTACGAGCAGTACTTC. Translating it yields CASSLRTSYEQYF.

This clonotype was picked up a small number of times. The CDR3 here is CASNLGRNTEAFF. The CDR3, as DNA: TGTGCCAGCAACCTGGGACGGAACACTGAAGCTTTCTTT. The chain combines TRBV12-3 or TRBV12-4 with TRBJ1-1, with D perhaps matching TRBD1 (5 bases). CDR3 length: 13 amino acids. V was clipped by 7 bases and J by 1 base, with 10 bases between them.

The chain employs TRBV12-3 or TRBV12-4 and TRBJ1-5; 11 positions agree with TRBD1. The CDR3 has 15 amino acids. V was clipped by 6 bases and J by 7 bases; unmatched bases: 8. The CDR3 DNA reads as TGTGCCAGCAGGGACACGGGACAGGGGGTCCAGCCCCAGCATTTT. Residues: CASRDTGQGVQPQHF.

J is TRBJ2-1 and V is TRBV3-1, with D possibly being TRBD2 (7 bases). The CDR3 consists of 17 residues. CDR1 and CDR2 from the germline V gene are LGHDT and YNNKEL (reference sequence). Trimming stripped 3 bases from V and 7 bases from J, with 22 bases between. The CDR3 protein is CASSQGGQGRARNEQFF. The CDR3 DNA sequence: TGTGCCAGCAGCCAGGGGGGGCAGGGGAGAGCGAGAAATGAGCAGTTCTTC.

The chain links TRBV20-1 to TRBJ2-5, with 12 bases matching TRBD2. The germline V gene has CDR1 DFQATT and CDR2 SNEGSKA (reference sequence). The CDR3 runs to 14 residues. Germline trimming cut 8 bases from V and 5 bases from J; bases unmatched to any gene: 9. The chain's CDR3 is CSLTSGGQVETQYF. CDR3 sequence (DNA): TGCAGTTTGACTAGCGGGGGCCAGGTGGAGACCCAGTACTTC.

This clonotype was counted between two and nine times. The chain is built from TRBV20-1 and TRBJ2-1; no clear D. This CDR3 contains 12 residues. The V end lost 4 bases, the J end lost 15 bases, and 19 bases lay between the germline ends. CDR1 is DFQATT, CDR2 SNEGSKA, per germline (reference sequence). CDR3 sequence: CSANAGDPRRFF. CDR3 sequence (DNA): TGCAGTGCTAATGCAGGCGATCCTCGCCGGTTCTTC.

This chain connects TRBV20-1 to TRBJ1-6, with 9 bases lining up with TRBD1. The V gene end was trimmed by 4 bases and the J gene end by 7 bases; junction bases not matched to a gene: 8. The CDR3 totals 15 residues. CDR1 DFQATT and CDR2 SNEGSKA come from the germline V gene (reference sequence). The CDR3 here is CSATRGQGWNSPLHF. DNA for the CDR3: TGCAGTGCTACTCGCGGACAGGGGTGGAATTCACCCCTCCACTTT.